This TCR beta chain came from a study of cytomegalovirus exposure and HLA in healthy donors. Sequenced by immunoSEQ multiplex PCR; TCRdb stores in-frame clones only, minus some. The sample consists of roughly 220,000 clones, around 90% of them appearing once. Germline CDR1 reads SGHDT; CDR2 reads YYEEEE. The CDR3 has 17 residues. Trimming removed 5 bases from V and 3 bases from J, with 23 bases in between. The TCR originated in a woman aged 18-35 years in good health and CMV-seronegative. The source material was PBMCs. The chain links TRBV5-6 to TRBJ1-2; perhaps TRBD1 as D (6 bases). The CDR3 DNA reads TGTGCCAGCAGTCGGACGGGGGGCCTAGGTAAACACTATGGCTACACCTTC. Its protein is CASSRTGGLGKHYGYTF.